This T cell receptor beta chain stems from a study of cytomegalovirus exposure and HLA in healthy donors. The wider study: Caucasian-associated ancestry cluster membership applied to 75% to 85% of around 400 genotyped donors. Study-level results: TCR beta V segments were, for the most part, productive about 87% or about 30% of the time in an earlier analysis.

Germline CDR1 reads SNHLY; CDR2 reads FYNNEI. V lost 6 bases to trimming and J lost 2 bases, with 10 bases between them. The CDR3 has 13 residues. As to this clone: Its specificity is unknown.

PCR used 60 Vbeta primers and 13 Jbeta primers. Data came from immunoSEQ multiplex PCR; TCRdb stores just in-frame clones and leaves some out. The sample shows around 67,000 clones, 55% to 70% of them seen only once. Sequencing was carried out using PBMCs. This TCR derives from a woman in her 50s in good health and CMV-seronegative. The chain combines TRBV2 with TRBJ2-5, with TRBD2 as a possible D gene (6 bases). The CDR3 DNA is TGTGCCAGCAGCCTCCGGGGGCAAGAGACCCAGTACTTC. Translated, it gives CASSLRGQETQYF.